This T cell receptor beta chain emerged from a study of Graves' ophthalmopathy and Graves' hyperthyroidism. On the study more broadly: Before any treatment was given, at initial diagnosis, peripheral blood was collected.

Germline V lookup: CDR1 DFQATT, CDR2 SNEGSKA (reference sequence). The length of the CDR3 is 17 residues. Germline trimming cut 0 bases from V and 5 bases from J; bases unmatched to any gene: 7. CDR3 regions of TCR beta were amplified from RNA transcripts. Second-round multiplex PCR followed a first-round RT-PCR using HTBI primers. MiXCR was run by TCRdb on the multiplex PCR reads, yielding one entry per CDR3 protein. The sample lists under 350,000 distinct CDR3 sequences, under 20% occurring once. Symptoms, serum thyroxine and TRAb, thyroid ultrasound, and orbital computed tomography formed the diagnostic basis. As the starting material, more than 8 ml of fresh peripheral blood yielded the PBMCs. There are many counts of this clonotype.

This receptor was taken from an adult man with Graves' ophthalmopathy. The chain employs TRBV20-1 and TRBJ2-2; 12 bases match TRBD2. Sequenced input: peripheral blood. CDR3 amino acids: CSARDTSGRSYTGELFF. The CDR3 coding sequence is TGCAGTGCTAGAGATACTAGCGGGAGGTCGTATACCGGGGAGCTGTTTTTT.